Below, 28 T cell receptor beta chains from the same sample are listed, as sequenced in a study of post-analysis software for immune sequencing data (dated by TCRdb to 2015 to 2017). What the authors observed across the whole study: Significantly higher frequencies in patients than in controls were found for a few TRBV segments, including TRBV5-6, TRBV5-1 and TRBV20-1.

The library was obtained by PCR. The run used an Illumina HiSeq 2500. Unique molecular identifiers were incorporated into TCR beta cDNA libraries to reduce PCR and sequencing biases. TCRdb ran its own pipeline on the public reads, namely fastp trimming at Q25 and MiXCR clone calling, and kept in-frame beta chains. CDR3 protein duplicates are merged, each entry listing the most common genes and DNA. This sample lists more than 500,000 distinct CDR3 sequences; 34% were detected once. Of the sample, around 5.9% is held by the ten largest clones. Antigens for these TCRs are unknown. The sequenced material came from blood. Receptors originate from a girl between 2 and 17 years old with multiple sclerosis.

The gene calls are TRBV20-1 and TRBJ1-1, with D unresolved. This CDR3 comprises 12 residues. In germline, CDR1 is DFQATT, CDR2 SNEGSKA (reference sequence). Trimming stripped 7 bases from V and 1 base from J, with 10 bases between. The DNA for the CDR3 is TGCAGTGGGCTTGTCCCGAACACTGAAGCTTTCTTT. Residues: CSGLVPNTEAFF.

The sample holds a few counts of this clonotype. The rearrangement links TRBV4-1 to TRBJ1-5; TRBD1 is a possible D gene (6 bases). This CDR3 region has 14 residues. Per the germline V gene, CDR1 is MGHRA and CDR2 is YSYEKL. V was clipped by 5 bases and J by 2 bases, with 10 bases between them. CDR3 bases: TGCGCCAGCAGCAAAACAGGGCGCAATCAGCCCCAGCATTTT. Translated: CASSKTGRNQPQHF.

J is TRBJ2-1 and V is TRBV5-1, with D possibly TRBD2 on 6 matching bases. V was trimmed by 2 bases and J by 7 bases, leaving 16 bases between them. Germline loops: CDR1 SGHRS, CDR2 YFSETQ. This CDR3 is 15 amino acids long. The CDR3 nucleotides are TGCGCCAGCAGCTTTGGGCTAGCGTACACTAATGAGCAGTTCTTC. It yields the protein CASSFGLAYTNEQFF.

In its sample, this clonotype was seen a few times. This sequence joins TRBV20-1 and TRBJ2-1, with TRBD2 matching 8 bases. V trimming: 4 bases; J trimming: 7 bases; junction bases outside the gene matches: 6. Germline V lookup: CDR1 DFQATT, CDR2 SNEGSKA (reference sequence). The CDR3 sequence is 13 residues long. CDR3 loop: CSATGLAGNEQFF. The CDR3 DNA sequence: TGCAGTGCTACCGGATTAGCGGGGAATGAGCAGTTCTTC.

The chain carries TRBV27 and TRBJ1-2, with 10 bases identical to TRBD1. The V gene end was trimmed by 6 bases and the J gene end by 4 bases; junction bases not matched to a gene: 8. This CDR3 spans 15 amino acids. The germline CDR1 and CDR2 sequences are MNHEY and SMNVEV (reference sequence). The CDR3 DNA sequence: TGTGCCAGCAGACGTCCGGGACAGGGGTTCTATGGCTACACCTTC. Amino acids: CASRRPGQGFYGYTF.

The V gene is TRBV14, the J gene TRBJ1-5; D gene uncertain. The CDR3 has 14 amino acids. Trimming took 1 base from V and 6 from J, leaving 10 bases between them. Germline CDR1 is SGHDN and CDR2 is FVKESK. The CDR3 bases are TGTGCCAGCAGCCAAGTATTAGAGGGTCAGCCCCAGCATTTT. Translating it yields CASSQVLEGQPQHF.

The sample holds a few counts of this clonotype. Its ends do not fully match the called genes, so a read error is possible. The chain has TRBV4-2 and TRBJ2-5; D gene ambiguous. The end of the DNA fits TRBJ2-7 better, so the J call may be wrong. Germline lookup yields CDR1 LGHNA and CDR2 YNFKEQ. CDR3 length equals 14 residues. CDR3 protein: CASSQSSFPYEQYF. In nucleotides, the CDR3 is TGTGCTAGCAGCCAAAGCTCATTCCCCTACGAGCAGTACTTC.

The V and J genes are TRBV18 and TRBJ2-3; 9 nucleotides line up with TRBD1. The J segment lost 3 bases and the V segment lost 6 bases, leaving 7 bases of the junction unmatched. Germline CDR1 and CDR2: KGHSH and LQKENI. CDR3 length equals 15 residues. CDR3 protein: CASSGTGRETDTQYF. The CDR3, as DNA: TGTGCCAGCTCGGGGACAGGGCGGGAGACAGATACGCAGTATTTT.

This clonotype occurred a few times. The chain recombines TRBV19 with TRBJ2-5, with D unresolved. Germline CDR1 reads LNHDA; CDR2 reads SQIVND (reference sequence). Trimming removed 4 bases from V and 0 bases from J, with 6 bases in between. The CDR3 runs 13 residues. The DNA for the CDR3 is TGTGCCAGTAGTACAGCAAACCAAGAGACCCAGTACTTC. Translated: CASSTANQETQYF.

This clonotype was detected a few times. The J gene is TRBJ2-5, the V gene TRBV18, with 12 positions matching TRBD2. Trimming at V came to 4 bases and at J to 1 base, leaving 4 bases not matched to a gene. In germline, CDR1 is KGHSH, CDR2 LQKENI. The CDR3 is made up of 16 amino acids. The CDR3 DNA sequence: TGTGCCAGCTCACTACTAGCGGGGGGATTCCAAGAGACCCAGTACTTC. Encoded protein: CASSLLAGGFQETQYF. Full variable domain (missing parts from reference TRBV18 and TRBJ2-5): NAGVMQNPRHLVRRRGQEARLRCSPMKGHSHVYWYRQLPEEGLKFMVYLQKENIIDESGMPKERFSAEFPKEGPSILRIQQVVRGDSAAYFCASSLLAGGFQETQYFGPGTRLLVL.

For this clonotype: At one of its ends the junction is not consistent with the germline gene, which may arise from a read error. The rearrangement links TRBV5-1 to TRBJ2-6, with a tentative D call TRBD1 (5 bases). The germline gives CDR1 SGHRS, CDR2 YFSETQ. CDR3 length: 16 amino acids. The CDR3, as DNA: TGCGCCAGCAGCTTGGAACAGTTCTCTGGGGCCAACGTCCCGACTTTC. Amino acids: CASSLEQFSGANVPTF.

The rearrangement links TRBV12-3 or TRBV12-4 to TRBJ2-3, with 11 bases matching TRBD2. The CDR3 covers 16 residues. Losses at the gene ends were 3 bases for V and 2 bases for J; bases not matched to a gene: 4. CDR3 sequence (DNA): TGTGCCAGCAGTTTTAGCGGGGGGGCAAACACAGATACGCAGTATTTT. This codes for CASSFSGGANTDTQYF.

The V and J genes are TRBV4-1 and TRBJ1-2; a weak D match, TRBD1 (6 bases). CDR3 size: 17 residues. CDR1 and CDR2 from the germline V gene are MGHRA and YSYEKL. The V end lost 2 bases, the J end lost 3 bases, and 19 bases lay between the germline ends. Here the CDR3 reads CASSQRGTFRSDYGYTF. DNA for the CDR3: TGCGCCAGCAGCCAAAGAGGGACATTTCGGTCCGACTATGGCTACACCTTC.

The chain couples TRBV5-1 to TRBJ1-1; 10 nucleotides line up with TRBD1. V was clipped by 4 bases and J by 5 bases; unmatched bases: 8. There are 15 residues in the CDR3. Germline CDR1 reads SGHRS; CDR2 reads YFSETQ. The CDR3 sequence is CASSVGQGQRTEAFF. The CDR3 bases are TGCGCCAGCAGCGTGGGACAGGGGCAGAGGACTGAAGCTTTCTTT.

The rearrangement joins TRBV12-3 or TRBV12-4 to TRBJ2-1, with no clear D. V was clipped by 6 bases and J by 10 bases, with 10 bases between them. CDR3 length: 11 amino acids. In nucleotides, the CDR3 is TGTGCCAGCAGCCGTACACCGGAGCAGTTCTTC. Translating it yields CASSRTPEQFF.

V and J are TRBV20-1 and TRBJ2-3, with D possibly TRBD2 on 5 matching bases. Germline-derived CDR1 and CDR2 are DFQATT and SNEGSKA (reference sequence). Trimming removed 0 bases from V and 4 bases from J, with 17 bases in between. The CDR3 sequence is 16 residues long. This chain's CDR3 is CSARDPAGGLADTQYF. CDR3 bases: TGCAGTGCTAGAGATCCTGCGGGCGGTCTAGCAGATACGCAGTATTTT.

The chain carries TRBV20-1 and TRBJ2-2; D is ambiguous. CDR3 size: 15 residues. Trimming pared 6 bases from V and 8 bases from J, leaving 22 bases between. Germline values: CDR1 DFQATT, CDR2 SNEGSKA (reference sequence). CDR3 region: CSARQATRVGGELFF. The DNA of the CDR3 is TGCAGTGCCCGACAAGCCACACGTGTTGGAGGGGAGCTGTTTTTT.

This clonotype was seen only once. The genes are TRBV11-2 and TRBJ2-7; TRBD1 agrees at 11 bases. The J call may be wrong; the DNA end is better matched by TRBJ2-5. Per germline, CDR1 SGHAT and CDR2 FQNNGV. The CDR3 is made up of 15 amino acids. This CDR3 is CASSLGDRGKETQYF. CDR3 bases: TGTGCCAGCAGCTTAGGGGACAGGGGGAAAGAGACCCAGTACTTC.

The V gene is TRBV4-1, the J gene TRBJ2-7, with D perhaps being TRBD1 or TRBD2 (5 bases each). Germline assignment: CDR1 MGHRA and CDR2 YSYEKL. V lost 6 bases and J 0 bases, leaving 15 bases between the germline ends. This CDR3 has 15 amino acids. The CDR3 DNA reads TGCGCCAGCAGTCACCGGGACGAAAACTCCTACGAGCAGTACTTC. Protein product: CASSHRDENSYEQYF.

Only a few counts were recorded for this clonotype. V usage is TRBV7-6 and J usage is TRBJ2-5; TRBD1 agrees at 9 bases. The V segment lost 8 bases and the J segment 3 bases; nucleotides outside the gene matches: 7. This CDR3 has 14 amino acids. In germline, CDR1 is SGHVS, CDR2 FNYEAQ. In DNA, the CDR3 is TGTGCCAGCGCCGGGACAGGGTTGGAAGAGACCCAGTACTTC. Protein product: CASAGTGLEETQYF.

The CDR3 bases are TGCAGTGCTAGAGATTTGGGGGACTCCAGACTCAATGAGCAGTTCTTC. Encoded protein: CSARDLGDSRLNEQFF. The chain joins TRBV20-1 to TRBJ2-1, with D perhaps matching TRBD2 (6 bases). The V gene's germline CDR1 is DFQATT and CDR2 SNEGSKA (reference sequence). The CDR3 consists of 16 residues. The V end was cut by 0 bases, the J end by 6 bases, with 18 bases between.

The sample holds a few counts of this clonotype. This sequence joins TRBV20-1 and TRBJ2-3, with D perhaps matching TRBD1 (6 bases). The V end lost 7 bases, the J end lost 6 bases, and 20 bases lay between the germline ends. Germline lookup yields CDR1 DFQATT and CDR2 SNEGSKA (reference sequence). The CDR3 spans 14 residues. CDR3 amino acids: CSDRPQGYLDTQYF. The CDR3, as DNA: TGCAGTGATAGGCCGCAGGGGTACTTGGATACGCAGTATTTT.

This clonotype has a single count. This sequence joins TRBV12-3 or TRBV12-4 and TRBJ2-1; D gene unclear. Between the trimmed V and J ends, which lost 5 bases and 0 bases, there was a span of 8 bases. CDR3 length equals 14 residues. CDR3 nucleotide sequence: TGTGCCAGCAGTCAGAGGAGCTCCTACAATGAGCAGTTCTTC. Amino acids: CASSQRSSYNEQFF.

This chain joins TRBV5-5 and TRBJ2-1; D unclear. Germline CDR1 reads SGHKS; CDR2 reads YYEKEE (reference sequence). There are 13 residues in the CDR3. Trimming took 1 base from V and 4 from J, leaving 6 bases between them. CDR3 amino acids: CASSLRQYNEQFF. As DNA, the CDR3 is TGTGCCAGCAGCTTGCGGCAGTACAATGAGCAGTTCTTC.

This rearrangement joins TRBV18 to TRBJ1-2; the D gene is possibly TRBD1 (5 bases). Between the trimmed V and J ends, which lost 1 base and 4 bases, there was a span of 13 bases. CDR1 is KGHSH, CDR2 LQKENI, per germline. The CDR3 loop spans 15 amino acids. The CDR3 loop is CASSPRVRGAYGYTF. Written as DNA, the CDR3 is TGTGCCAGCTCACCACGGGTACGAGGGGCCTATGGCTACACCTTC.

The rearrangement links TRBV7-9 to TRBJ1-2; 8 bases align to TRBD1. CDR3 size: 13 residues. Germline assignment: CDR1 SEHNR and CDR2 FQNEAQ (reference sequence). V was clipped by 5 bases and J by 8 bases; unmatched bases: 7. CDR3 loop: CASSAQGARGYTF. CDR3 DNA sequence: TGTGCCAGCAGCGCGCAGGGGGCTCGAGGCTACACCTTC.

As regards this clonotype: At one end the junction does not follow the germline gene, possibly because of a read error. The V gene is TRBV15, the J gene TRBJ1-5; maybe TRBD1 (6 bases). The V gene's germline CDR1 is LNHNV and CDR2 YYDKDF (reference sequence). The CDR3 length is 14 residues. CDR3 in amino acids: CATGREDSYQPQHF. The CDR3 DNA reads TGTGCCACCGGCAGAGAGGACAGCTATCAGCCCCAGCATTTT.

This clonotype was recorded many times. The chain couples TRBV6-5 to TRBJ1-2; 8 bases are shared with TRBD1. The CDR3 runs to 14 residues. V shed 0 bases, J shed 7 bases, and the junction held 4 bases outside the gene matches. Germline V gene sequence: CDR1 MNHEY, CDR2 SVGAGI. The chain's CDR3 is CASSYSAGQGGYTF. The CDR3 nucleotides read TGTGCCAGCAGTTACTCCGCCGGACAGGGTGGCTACACCTTC.